The sample holds one count of the clone carrying this T cell receptor (beta chain). The target antigen is unknown. It may be a read error: a sequence one base away is much more abundant. The CDR3 contains 17 residues. The germline V gene encodes CDR1 KGHSH and CDR2 LQKENI. Presence of unique molecular identifiers characterized the TCR beta cDNA libraries. TCRdb processed the PCR reads anew with MiXCR; each CDR3 protein has one entry. This table holds about 200,000 distinct CDR3 sequences, 29% found once. The data derive from a study of post-analysis software for immune sequencing data. Points from the study as a whole: Elevated frequency relative to controls characterized several TRBV segments in patients, TRBV5-6, TRBV5-1 and TRBV20-1 among them.

Sequencing was carried out using blood. The receptor's source is a girl under 18 with multiple sclerosis. The chain employs TRBV18 and TRBJ2-7; 11 nucleotides align to TRBD1. The CDR3 region is CASPPRKGQGDRYEQYF. Here the CDR3 DNA reads TGTGCCAGCCCACCAAGGAAGGGACAGGGGGACAGGTACGAGCAGTACTTC.